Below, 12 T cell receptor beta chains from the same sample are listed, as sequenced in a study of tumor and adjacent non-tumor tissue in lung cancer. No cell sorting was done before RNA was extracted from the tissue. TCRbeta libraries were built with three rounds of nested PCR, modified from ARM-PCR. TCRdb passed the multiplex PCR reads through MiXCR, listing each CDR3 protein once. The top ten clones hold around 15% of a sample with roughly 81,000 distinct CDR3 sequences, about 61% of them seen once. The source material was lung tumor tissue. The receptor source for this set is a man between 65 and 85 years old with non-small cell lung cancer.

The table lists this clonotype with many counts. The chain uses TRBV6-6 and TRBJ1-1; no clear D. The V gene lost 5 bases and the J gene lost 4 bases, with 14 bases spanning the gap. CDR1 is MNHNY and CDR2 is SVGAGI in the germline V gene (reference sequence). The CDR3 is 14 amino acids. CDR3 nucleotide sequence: TGTGCCAGCAGTCTTGGGCCGAGGCCCACTGAAGCTTTCTTT. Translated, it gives CASSLGPRPTEAFF.

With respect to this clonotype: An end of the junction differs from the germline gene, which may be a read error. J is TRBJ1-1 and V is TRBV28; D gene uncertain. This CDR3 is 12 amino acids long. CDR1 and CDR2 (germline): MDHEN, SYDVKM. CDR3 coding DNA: TGTACCAGCAGTTTACCGGGGTTCGGAGCTTCCTTT. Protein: CTSSLPGFGASF.

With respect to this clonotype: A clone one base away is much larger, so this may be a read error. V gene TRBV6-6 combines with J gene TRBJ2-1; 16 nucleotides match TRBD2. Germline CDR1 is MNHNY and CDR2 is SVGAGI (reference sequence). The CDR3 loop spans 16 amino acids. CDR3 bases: TGTACCAGCAGGGATGGGACTAGCGGGAGGGGTCGTGAGCAGTTCTTC. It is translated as CTSRDGTSGRGREQFF.

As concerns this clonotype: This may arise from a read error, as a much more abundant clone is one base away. The CDR3 protein is CSIGQGVETQYF. The CDR3 nucleotides read TGCAGCATTGGACAGGGGGTTGAGACCCAGTACTTC. The chain employs TRBV29-1 and TRBJ2-5; 10 bases fit TRBD1. The V gene end was trimmed by 8 bases and the J gene end by 5 bases; junction bases not matched to a gene: 5. CDR1 and CDR2 (germline): SQVTM, ANQGSEA. The CDR3 loop spans 12 amino acids.

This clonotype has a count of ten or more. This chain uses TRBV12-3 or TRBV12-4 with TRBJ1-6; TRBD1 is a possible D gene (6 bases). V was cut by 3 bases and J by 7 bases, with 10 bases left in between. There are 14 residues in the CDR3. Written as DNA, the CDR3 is TGTGCCAGCAGTTTTGGGGGGCAGAATTCACCCCTCCACTTT. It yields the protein CASSFGGQNSPLHF.

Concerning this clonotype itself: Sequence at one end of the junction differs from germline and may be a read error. The CDR3 DNA follows: TGTGCCAGCAAGCGAGGATACCAGACGGCCGGGGAGCTGGTTTTT. Its protein is CASKRGYQTAGELVF. This chain joins TRBV6-1 and TRBJ2-2, with TRBD2 as a possible D gene (5 bases). Germline-derived CDR1 and CDR2 are MNHNS and SASEGT. CDR3 length equals 15 residues.

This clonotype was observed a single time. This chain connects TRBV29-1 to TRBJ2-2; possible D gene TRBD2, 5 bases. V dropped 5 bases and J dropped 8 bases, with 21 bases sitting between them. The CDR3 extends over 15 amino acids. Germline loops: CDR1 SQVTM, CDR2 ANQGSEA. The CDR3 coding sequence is TGCAGCGTTATTGAACTAGTGGAATCCACTGGGGAGCTGTTTTTT. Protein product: CSVIELVESTGELFF.

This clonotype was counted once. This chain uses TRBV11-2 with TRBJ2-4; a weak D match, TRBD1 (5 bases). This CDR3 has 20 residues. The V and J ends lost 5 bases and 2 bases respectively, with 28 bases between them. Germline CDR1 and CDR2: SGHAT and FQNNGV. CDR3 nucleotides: TGTGCCAGCAGCCAAGGGTTCCGTAAAGGGGCCCCTGGGCCCAAAAACATTCAGTACTTC. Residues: CASSQGFRKGAPGPKNIQYF.

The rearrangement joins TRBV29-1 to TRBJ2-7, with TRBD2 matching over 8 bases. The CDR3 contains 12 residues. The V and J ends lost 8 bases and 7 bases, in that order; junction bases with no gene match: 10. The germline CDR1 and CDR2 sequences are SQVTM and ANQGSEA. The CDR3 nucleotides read TGCAGCATTGGACTAGCCCGTCATGAGCAGTACTTC. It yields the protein CSIGLARHEQYF.

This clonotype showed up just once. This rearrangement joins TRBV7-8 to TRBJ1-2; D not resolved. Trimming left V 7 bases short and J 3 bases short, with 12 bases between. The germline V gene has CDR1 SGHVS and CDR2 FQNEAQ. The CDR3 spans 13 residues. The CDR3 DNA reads TGTGCCAGCATCTTGGGATGGGACTATGGCTACACCTTC. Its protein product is CASILGWDYGYTF.

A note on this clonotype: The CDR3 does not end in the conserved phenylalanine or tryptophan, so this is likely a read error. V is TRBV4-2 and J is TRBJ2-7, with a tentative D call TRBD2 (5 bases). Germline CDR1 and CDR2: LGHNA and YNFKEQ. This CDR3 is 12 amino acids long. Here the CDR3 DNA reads TGTGTCAGCAGCCCGACGGGATCCGAGCAGTACTTA. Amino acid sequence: CVSSPTGSEQYL.

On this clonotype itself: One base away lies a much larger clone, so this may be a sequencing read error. The CDR3 sequence is CASSSKIPRTDAFF. CDR3 coding DNA: TGTGCCAGCAGCTCCAAAATTCCGAGGACTGATGCTTTCTTT. J is TRBJ1-1 and V is TRBV28; no definite D call. CDR1 and CDR2 (germline): MDHEN, SYDVKM. This CDR3 is 14 amino acids long.